This TCR beta chain originates from a study of PD-1 blockade in classical Hodgkin lymphoma. The CDR3 sequence is 15 residues long. V lost 2 bases and J 2 bases, leaving 11 bases between the germline ends. Germline CDR1 is LGHNA and CDR2 is YSLEER. Some clones are missing from TCRdb's copy, which holds only in-frame ones; the method was immunoSEQ multiplex PCR. This table holds some 21,000 clones, around 80% found once. Every patient relapsed after autologous stem cell transplantation, and brentuximab vedotin exposure varied. The starting material was peripheral blood mononuclear cells (PBMCs), obtained before the second cycle of nivolumab. The rearrangement uses TRBV4-3 and TRBJ2-3; D unresolved. The TCR originated in a human donor with classical Hodgkin lymphoma. In DNA, the CDR3 is TGCGCCAGCAGCCAACGCCCGGGCTACACAGATACGCAGTATTTT. Translating it yields CASSQRPGYTDTQYF.